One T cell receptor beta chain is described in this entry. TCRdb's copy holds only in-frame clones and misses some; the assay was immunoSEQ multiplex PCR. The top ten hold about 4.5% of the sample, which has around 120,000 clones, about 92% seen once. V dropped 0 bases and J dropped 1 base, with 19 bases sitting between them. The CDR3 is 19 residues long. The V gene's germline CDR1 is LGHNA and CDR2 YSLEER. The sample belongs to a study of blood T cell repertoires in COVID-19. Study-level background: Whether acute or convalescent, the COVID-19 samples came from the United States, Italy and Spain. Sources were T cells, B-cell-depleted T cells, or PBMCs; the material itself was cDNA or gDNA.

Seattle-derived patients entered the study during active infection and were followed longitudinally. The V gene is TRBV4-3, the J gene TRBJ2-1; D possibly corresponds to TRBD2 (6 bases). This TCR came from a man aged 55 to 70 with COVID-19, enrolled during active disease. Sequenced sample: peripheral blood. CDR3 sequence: CASSQDPGMEGISYNEQFF. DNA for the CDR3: TGCGCCAGCAGCCAAGACCCCGGGATGGAGGGGATTTCCTACAATGAGCAGTTCTTC.